These 28 T cell receptor beta chains came from one sample sequenced in a study of T cell responses to AZD1222 COVID-19 vaccine. The data were produced by immunoSEQ multiplex PCR, yet TCRdb's version contains in-frame clones alone and is incomplete. This table holds around 150,000 clones, about 90% found once. The sample in question was peripheral blood, obtained on day 0 of AZD1222 vaccination. Receptors were obtained from an adult in good health.

This clone was detected only once. CDR3: CASSRQDASPLHF. In DNA form, the CDR3 reads TGTGCCAGCAGCCGACAGGACGCCTCACCCCTCCACTTT. The chain carries TRBV12-3 or TRBV12-4 and TRBJ1-6; the D gene is possibly TRBD1 (6 bases). The length of the CDR3 is 13 residues. V lost 6 bases and J 10 bases, leaving 13 bases between the germline ends.

The J gene is TRBJ1-1, the V gene TRBV3-1 (or the pseudogene TRBV3-2); possibly TRBD1 for D (6 bases). Trimming shortened V by 4 bases and J by 1 base, and 10 bases separated the two germline ends. The CDR3 runs 14 residues. Looked up from germline, CDR1 is LGHDT and CDR2 is YNNKEL (reference sequence). CDR3 coding DNA: TGTGCCAGCAGCCTAATGGGACAGAACACTGAAGCTTTCTTT. It yields the protein CASSLMGQNTEAFF.

The chain links TRBV3-1 (or the pseudogene TRBV3-2) to TRBJ1-1; weak D call: TRBD1 (5 bases). Germline V gives CDR1 LGHDT, CDR2 YNNKEL (reference sequence). V was clipped by 6 bases and J by 9 bases, with 17 bases between them. The CDR3 length is 13 residues. The CDR3 DNA sequence: TGTGCCAGCAGAGGCACAAGGGACCTTAAAGCTTTCTTT. Translation: CASRGTRDLKAFF.

The rearrangement joins TRBV28 to TRBJ1-2; D is unclear. Germline assignment: CDR1 MDHEN and CDR2 SYDVKM. The CDR3 covers 13 residues. Trimming pared 2 bases from V and 2 bases from J, leaving 6 bases between. The CDR3 DNA is TGTGCCAGCAGTTTAAACCGGAACTATGGCTACACCTTC. Translating it yields CASSLNRNYGYTF.

This chain links TRBV19 with TRBJ1-5; 10 bases agree with TRBD1. The CDR3 contains 15 residues. V dropped 3 bases and J dropped 4; count of bases not matched to a gene: 3. Germline V lookup: CDR1 LNHDA, CDR2 SQIVND (reference sequence). CDR3 DNA sequence: TGTGCCAGTAGTATTCAGGGACAGGGGAATCAGCCCCAGCATTTT. Its translation: CASSIQGQGNQPQHF. Filled out from reference TRBV19 and TRBJ1-5, the complete variable domain reads DGGITQSPKYLFRKEGQNVTLSCEQNLNHDAMYWYRQDPGQGLRLIYYSQIVNDFQKGDIAEGYSVSREKKESFPLTVTSAQKNPTAFYLCASSIQGQGNQPQHFGDGTRLSIL.

CDR3 loop: CASSPEQGYYGYTF. Here the CDR3 DNA reads TGTGCCAGCAGCCCAGAACAGGGTTACTATGGCTACACCTTC. The rearrangement joins TRBV3-1 (or the pseudogene TRBV3-2) to TRBJ1-2, with D maybe TRBD1 (6 bases). Trimming took 4 bases from V and 3 from J, leaving 12 bases between them. Germline CDR1 is LGHDT and CDR2 is YNNKEL (reference sequence). This CDR3 spans 14 amino acids.

The chain combines TRBV25-1 with TRBJ1-2; D is unclear. Deletions cut 1 base from V and 7 bases from J, with 19 bases between. CDR3 length: 16 amino acids. Germline lookup yields CDR1 MGHDK and CDR2 SYGVNS. CDR3 in DNA: TGTGCCAGCAGTGAATCCCTCCTAGACTTGAACATTGGCTACACCTTC. Protein sequence: CASSESLLDLNIGYTF.

This chain joins TRBV3-1 (or the pseudogene TRBV3-2) and TRBJ1-2, with a weak D call TRBD1 (6 bases). The V end lost 0 bases, the J end lost 5 bases, and 16 bases lay between the germline ends. CDR3 length: 16 amino acids. CDR1 LGHDT and CDR2 YNNKEL come from the germline V gene (reference sequence). Written as DNA, the CDR3 is TGTGCCAGCAGCCAAGAGGGGGCCCCTGGCCCGTATGGCTACACCTTC. Protein sequence: CASSQEGAPGPYGYTF.

The V call is TRBV30, the J call TRBJ1-2; D call uncertain. CDR3 size: 14 residues. Germline V gene sequence: CDR1 GTSNPN, CDR2 SVGIG (reference sequence). Trimming left V 7 bases short and J 4 bases short, with 19 bases between. The CDR3 loop is CALDGPGRGYGYTF. The CDR3 nucleotides read TGTGCCTTAGACGGCCCAGGTCGAGGCTATGGCTACACCTTC.

The rearrangement joins TRBV5-1 to TRBJ2-3; possibly TRBD2 for D (5 bases). This CDR3 has 14 residues. Germline V gene data show CDR1 as SGHRS and CDR2 as YFSETQ. The V and J ends lost 0 bases and 1 base respectively, with 6 bases between them. CDR3 DNA sequence: TGCGCCAGCAGCTTGGGTAGCGGCACAGATACGCAGTATTTT. It specifies CASSLGSGTDTQYF.

The chain recombines TRBV27 with TRBJ1-5, with D tentatively TRBD1 (5 bases). This CDR3 has 15 residues. Trimming stripped 2 bases from V and 6 bases from J, with 14 bases between. Germline CDR1 reads MNHEY; CDR2 reads SMNVEV (reference sequence). The CDR3, as DNA: TGTGCCAGCAGTTTAGGGCGGGGGTCAGGTCAGCCCCAGCATTTT. Translated: CASSLGRGSGQPQHF.

This clone is a singleton in its sample. V and J are TRBV7-8 and TRBJ1-1; D not resolved. The CDR3 totals 15 residues. CDR1 is SGHVS, CDR2 FQNEAQ, per germline. V lost 5 bases to trimming and J lost 3 bases, with 16 bases between them. The CDR3 DNA sequence: TGTGCCAGCAGCCGAGGACCGTATGAGGACACTGAAGCTTTCTTT. As protein: CASSRGPYEDTEAFF.

Only one count was recorded for this clone. The chain employs TRBV3-1 (or the pseudogene TRBV3-2) and TRBJ1-2; 11 positions match TRBD1. CDR3 length: 15 residues. CDR1 is LGHDT, CDR2 YNNKEL, per germline (reference sequence). J lost 7 bases, V lost 6 bases, and 10 bases had no gene match. CDR3 sequence: CASSPRGQGAGGYTF. In nucleotides, the CDR3 is TGTGCCAGCAGTCCAAGAGGACAGGGGGCAGGTGGCTACACCTTC.

J is TRBJ1-2 and V is TRBV19; D is unresolved. In germline, CDR1 is LNHDA, CDR2 SQIVND (reference sequence). The V gene lost 4 bases and the J gene lost 4 bases, with 16 bases spanning the gap. CDR3 size: 15 residues. CDR3 amino acids: CASSSRARAPYGYTF. The DNA of the CDR3 is TGTGCCAGTAGTAGCCGAGCGAGGGCCCCCTATGGCTACACCTTC.

V is TRBV5-1 and J is TRBJ1-5; 9 nucleotides agree with TRBD1. The CDR3 covers 15 residues. Per germline, CDR1 SGHRS and CDR2 YFSETQ. The trim removed 1 base at V and 6 bases at J, leaving 5 bases unmatched. CDR3 residues: CASSLTGGLGQPQHF. DNA for the CDR3: TGCGCCAGCAGCTTGACAGGGGGCCTGGGTCAGCCCCAGCATTTT.

V is TRBV6-4 and J is TRBJ2-1; a weak D match, TRBD2 (6 bases). The germline V gene encodes CDR1 MRHNA and CDR2 SNTAGT. CDR3 length: 15 amino acids. Trimming removed 6 bases from V and 6 bases from J, with 18 bases in between. The CDR3, as DNA: TGTGCCAGCAGCCGGGATCGCGAGGGAGGCAATGAGCAGTTCTTC. As protein: CASSRDREGGNEQFF.

The table lists this clone with a count of one. The V call is TRBV7-2, the J call TRBJ2-1, with 16 bases matching TRBD2. The V gene end was trimmed by 4 bases and the J gene end by 6 bases; junction bases not matched to a gene: 6. Germline CDR1 is SGHTA and CDR2 is FQGNSA. This CDR3 region has 17 residues. The CDR3 is CASSSGLAGGLANEQFF. CDR3 in DNA: TGTGCCAGCAGCTCGGGACTAGCGGGAGGGCTGGCCAATGAGCAGTTCTTC.

The CDR3 protein is CASSQAFIASPTDTQYF. The DNA of the CDR3 is TGCGCCAGCAGCCAAGCTTTTATCGCATCCCCCACAGATACGCAGTATTTT. This chain connects TRBV4-1 to TRBJ2-3; D is ambiguous. CDR3 length equals 17 residues. V shed 1 base and J shed 2 bases, with 16 bases lying between them. Per the germline V gene, CDR1 is MGHRA and CDR2 is YSYEKL.

The chain carries TRBV27 and TRBJ1-2; D not resolved. Germline V CDR1 and CDR2: MNHEY, SMNVEV (reference sequence). The CDR3 extends over 14 amino acids. Trimming cost V 2 bases and J 4 bases, with 11 bases left between them. The CDR3 reads CASSLAQAGYGYTF. CDR3 DNA sequence: TGTGCCAGCAGTTTAGCCCAGGCGGGCTATGGCTACACCTTC.

The chain has TRBV30 and TRBJ2-6; D is ambiguous. Trimming removed 1 base from V and 2 bases from J, with 9 bases in between. The CDR3 extends over 15 amino acids. Germline V gene data show CDR1 as GTSNPN and CDR2 as SVGIG (reference sequence). CDR3 amino acids: CAWSERLPGANVLTF. DNA for the CDR3: TGTGCCTGGAGTGAGAGGCTACCTGGGGCCAACGTCCTGACTTTC.

The genes are TRBV28 and TRBJ1-5; 7 nucleotides line up with TRBD1. Trimming removed 7 bases from V and 5 bases from J; junction bases left unmatched: 11. CDR1 is MDHEN and CDR2 is SYDVKM in the germline V gene. This CDR3 is 15 amino acids long. CDR3 residues: CASNPQTGDDQPQHF. DNA of the CDR3: TGTGCCAGCAACCCGCAAACAGGGGATGATCAGCCCCAGCATTTT.

The V call is TRBV2, the J call TRBJ2-1; unclear D gene. V dropped 4 bases and J dropped 2 bases, with 9 bases sitting between them. CDR1 is SNHLY, CDR2 FYNNEI, per germline. This CDR3 comprises 14 residues. The CDR3 DNA sequence: TGTGCCAGCAGTGGGAGAACAACCTACAATGAGCAGTTCTTC. It codes for CASSGRTTYNEQFF. Looking up the rest from reference TRBV2 and TRBJ2-1 gives the full variable domain: EPEVTQTPSHQVTQMGQEVILRCVPISNHLYFYWYRQILGQKVEFLVSFYNNEISEKSEIFDDQFSVERPDGSNFTLKIRSTKLEDSAMYFCASSGRTTYNEQFFGPGTRLTVL.

The chain uses TRBV30 and TRBJ1-6, with 9 bases matching TRBD1. After removal of 5 bases from V and 9 bases from J, the junction contained 11 bases not matched to a gene. This CDR3 has 15 amino acids. Germline-derived CDR1 and CDR2 are GTSNPN and SVGIG (reference sequence). The CDR3 bases are TGTGCCTGGGGTGCTGACAGGGGGGCCGGTTCACCCCTCCACTTT. Residues: CAWGADRGAGSPLHF.

The genes are TRBV7-2 and TRBJ2-7; TRBD2 might be the D (5 bases). Germline values: CDR1 SGHTA, CDR2 FQGNSA. This CDR3 is built from 15 residues. The V and J ends lost 1 base and 4 bases respectively, with 14 bases between them. The CDR3 spells CASSLGRGAEYEQYF. The CDR3, as DNA: TGTGCCAGCAGCTTAGGTCGGGGTGCGGAATACGAGCAGTACTTC.

The rearrangement uses TRBV15 and TRBJ2-7, with D unresolved. Germline V gene sequence: CDR1 LNHNV, CDR2 YYDKDF (reference sequence). This CDR3 region has 15 residues. Deletions cut 0 bases from V and 2 bases from J, with 11 bases between. CDR3 sequence: CATSREGRATYEQYF. The CDR3 nucleotides are TGTGCCACCAGCAGAGAGGGAAGGGCCACCTACGAGCAGTACTTC.

The gene calls are TRBV7-5 and TRBJ1-1; the listed D gene, TRBD1, was not tested against the DNA. TRBV7-5 constitutes a pseudogene. This CDR3 is 17 amino acids long. This chain's CDR3 is CARSLRGAGGRGTEAFF. Here the CDR3 DNA reads TGTGCCAGAAGCCTCCGGGGGGCAGGGGGCCGAGGCACTGAAGCTTTCTTT.

The chain recombines TRBV10-1 with TRBJ1-1; D ambiguous. V was cut by 2 bases and J by 0 bases, with 7 bases left in between. The germline CDR1 and CDR2 sequences are WNHNN and SYGVQD (reference sequence). The CDR3 has 14 amino acids. CDR3 sequence: CASSEEPVNTEAFF. CDR3 in DNA: TGCGCCAGCAGTGAGGAACCAGTGAACACTGAAGCTTTCTTT.

The chain carries TRBV28 and TRBJ1-1; the D is unclear. Germline V gene data show CDR1 as MDHEN and CDR2 as SYDVKM. V dropped 8 bases and J dropped 4 bases, with 8 bases sitting between them. CDR3 length equals 11 residues. CDR3 nucleotide sequence: TGTGCCAGCTTCGGCAGCACTGAAGCTTTCTTT. Amino acids: CASFGSTEAFF.